This TCR beta chain was captured by sequencing in a study of blood T cell repertoires in COVID-19. Study information: Samples representing acute and convalescent COVID-19 were sourced from the United States, Italy and Spain.

The age range of participants was about 18 to 100 years, with residence in approximately 25 US areas. Assignments of participants to cohorts depended upon their own reported clinical history. For recovered donors of Cohort 3, there were two negative PCRs, clearance, or symptom resolution. The CDR3 has 14 amino acids. Between the trimmed V and J ends, which lost 9 bases and 6 bases, there was a span of 20 bases. Germline V gives CDR1 KGHSH, CDR2 LQKENI. Libraries were prepared by immunoSEQ multiplex PCR; TCRdb keeps only in-frame clonotypes and omits some of them. This table has 250,000 to 300,000 clones, approximately 83% appearing once.

This sequence originates from a middle-aged man who had recovered from COVID-19. The sequenced material came from PBMCs or T cells enriched from blood (not recorded which). The chain links TRBV18 to TRBJ1-1; D may be TRBD1 (6 bases). The CDR3 DNA reads TGTGCCAGTGGCAAACGACAGGCCGAGGCTGAAGCTTTCTTT. This translates into CASGKRQAEAEAFF.